These 20 T cell receptor beta chains came from one sample sequenced in a study of T-cell reconstitution after alpha-beta-depleted transplantation in children. Construction of the TCRbeta library involved unique molecular identifiers. TCRdb passed the PCR reads through MiXCR, listing each CDR3 protein once. The data contain 800,000 to 1,000,000 distinct CDR3 sequences, roughly 29% of them seen just once; the ten biggest clones take up 25% to 35%. The sequenced sample was PBMCs, mostly from graft donor cells, obtained 360 days after TCRalphabeta/CD19-depleted stem cell transplant. These receptors came from a boy younger than two who had a stem cell transplant for SCID, so the T cells may come from the graft donor.

This chain uses TRBV7-8 with TRBJ1-2, with TRBD1 as a possible D gene (6 bases). The V gene lost 4 bases and the J gene lost 3 bases, with 12 bases spanning the gap. The CDR3 loop spans 14 amino acids. The germline V gene encodes CDR1 SGHVS and CDR2 FQNEAQ. The CDR3 DNA reads TGTGCCAGCAGCTCAAGGACAGACTACTATGGCTACACCTTC. It codes for CASSSRTDYYGYTF.

A few counts support this clonotype. V usage is TRBV7-3 and J usage is TRBJ1-1; TRBD1 might be the D (5 bases). The CDR3 is made up of 15 amino acids. From germline, CDR1 is SGHTA and CDR2 FQGTGA. V was shortened by 0 bases and J by 6 bases, with 14 bases between the two germline ends. The CDR3 here is CASSLTGVGFAEAFF. The CDR3 DNA sequence: TGTGCCAGCAGCTTAACGGGGGTAGGGTTCGCTGAAGCTTTCTTT. Full variable domain (outside the CDR3, taken from reference TRBV7-3 and TRBJ1-1): GAGVSQTPSNKVTEKGKYVELRCDPISGHTALYWYRQSLGQGPEFLIYFQGTGAADDSGLPNDRFFAVRPEGSVSTLKIQRTERGDSAVYLCASSLTGVGFAEAFFGQGTRLTVV.

Only a few counts were recorded for this clonotype. This rearrangement joins TRBV6-5 to TRBJ2-7; a possible D gene is TRBD2 (6 bases). Trimming cost V 3 bases and J 6 bases, with 12 bases left between them. The CDR3 contains 13 residues. Germline loops: CDR1 MNHEY, CDR2 SVGAGI. CDR3 protein: CASSYSFGGEQYF. Written as DNA, the CDR3 is TGTGCCAGCAGTTATTCTTTCGGGGGCGAGCAGTACTTC.

This clonotype has just a few counts. The chain employs TRBV5-1 and TRBJ2-7; D possibly corresponds to TRBD2 (7 bases). Trimming removed 2 bases from V and 5 bases from J, with 14 bases in between. The CDR3 is made up of 14 amino acids. The V gene's germline CDR1 is SGHRS and CDR2 YFSETQ. This CDR3 reads CASSFGGPRNEQYF. CDR3 bases: TGCGCCAGCAGCTTCGGGGGGCCGAGGAACGAGCAGTACTTC.

V and J are TRBV15 and TRBJ2-3; D is possibly TRBD2 (5 bases). The CDR3 covers 18 residues. The germline V and J ends were trimmed by 0 bases and 4 bases, with 20 bases remaining between them. The V gene's germline CDR1 is LNHNV and CDR2 YYDKDF (reference sequence). CDR3: CATSRELGSGIRADTQYF. The CDR3 DNA sequence: TGTGCCACCAGCAGAGAGCTAGGGTCCGGGATTCGGGCAGATACGCAGTATTTT.

The chain joins TRBV5-1 to TRBJ2-3; TRBD2 matches 11 bases. J lost 3 bases, V lost 6 bases, and 6 bases had no gene match. Germline V CDR1 and CDR2: SGHRS, YFSETQ. This CDR3 is 15 amino acids long. The CDR3 protein is CASTRLAGPTDTQYF. For the CDR3, the DNA is TGCGCCAGCACCCGACTAGCGGGGCCGACAGATACGCAGTATTTT. Combining the CDR3 with reference TRBV5-1 and TRBJ2-3 gives the whole variable domain KAGVTQTPRYLIKTRGQQVTLSCSPISGHRSVSWYQQTPGQGLQFLFEYFSETQRNKGNFPGRFSGRQFSNSRSEMNVSTLELGDSALYLCASTRLAGPTDTQYFGPGTRLTVL.

The chain uses TRBV10-3 and TRBJ1-1, with 9 bases aligning to TRBD1. With V trimmed by 6 bases and J by 2 bases, 10 bases remained unmatched. The CDR3 runs 16 residues. Germline lookup yields CDR1 ENHRY and CDR2 SYGVKD. DNA of the CDR3: TGTGCCATCAGGGGGCCGGGACAGGGCCTAAACACTGAAGCTTTCTTT. As protein: CAIRGPGQGLNTEAFF.

V and J are TRBV5-6 and TRBJ2-1, with D possibly matching TRBD1 (6 bases). Trimming left V 4 bases short and J 4 bases short, with 15 bases between. The germline V gene encodes CDR1 SGHDT and CDR2 YYEEEE. This CDR3 comprises 15 residues. CDR3 sequence reads: CASSLPRTVYNEQFF. CDR3 bases: TGTGCCAGCAGCCTCCCCCGGACAGTATACAATGAGCAGTTCTTC.

The V and J genes are TRBV6-1 and TRBJ1-3, with TRBD1 as a possible D gene (5 bases). V was cut by 4 bases and J by 2 bases, with 9 bases left in between. CDR1 and CDR2 from the germline V gene are MNHNS and SASEGT. The CDR3 is made up of 14 amino acids. The CDR3 reads CASSARGAGNTIYF. The CDR3 coding sequence is TGTGCCAGCAGTGCCCGGGGGGCTGGAAACACCATATATTTT.

The chain carries TRBV12-3 or TRBV12-4 and TRBJ1-1; 7 bases are a match to TRBD1. With V trimmed by 7 bases and J by 3 bases, 8 bases remained unmatched. The CDR3 is 14 residues long. CDR3 protein: CASNIQGRDTEAFF. In nucleotides, the CDR3 is TGTGCCAGCAATATACAGGGGAGGGACACTGAAGCTTTCTTT.

The chain couples TRBV9 to TRBJ2-2; possibly TRBD2 for D (6 bases). The CDR3 is 17 residues long. Trimming cost V 2 bases and J 5 bases, with 19 bases left between them. Germline loops: CDR1 SGDLS, CDR2 YYNGEE. Written as DNA, the CDR3 is TGTGCCAGCAGCGTCATTGGGGCGGGCGCGGGGACCGGGGAGCTGTTTTTT. Its protein product is CASSVIGAGAGTGELFF.

The count of this clonotype is one. CDR3 sequence reads: CAICSAIGRGDLLGWTQYF. As DNA, the CDR3 is TGTGCCATCTGTTCCGCTATCGGCCGGGGGGACCTCTTGGGATGGACCCAGTACTTC. This chain links TRBV12-3 or TRBV12-4 with TRBJ2-5; 7 nucleotides match TRBD2. Losses at the gene ends were 10 bases for V and 7 bases for J; bases not matched to a gene: 30. The CDR3 covers 19 residues.

The chain carries TRBV12-3 or TRBV12-4 and TRBJ1-4; D remains unclear. This CDR3 contains 16 residues. V was shortened by 4 bases and J by 12 bases, with 24 bases between the two germline ends. Here the CDR3 reads CASSSRAGSRVGQLFF. The CDR3 nucleotides are TGTGCCAGCAGTTCCCGGGCGGGGAGTAGGGTTGGGCAACTGTTTTTT.

This chain joins TRBV2 and TRBJ2-7; 8 positions agree with TRBD1. CDR3 length: 12 residues. The germline gives CDR1 SNHLY, CDR2 FYNNEI. V lost 6 bases and J lost 11; bases outside the gene matches: 9. The CDR3 DNA follows: TGTGCCAGCAGAAGAAGTCCACAGGGGGAGTACTTC. This translates into CASRRSPQGEYF.

This clonotype occurred a few times. The rearrangement uses TRBV7-2 and TRBJ1-2; 7 bases are shared with TRBD1. The CDR3 is 13 residues long. Germline trimming cut 9 bases from V and 6 bases from J; bases unmatched to any gene: 10. Germline values: CDR1 SGHTA, CDR2 FQGNSA. CDR3 amino acids: CASKVGQPHGYTF. The CDR3 nucleotides read TGTGCCAGTAAAGTGGGACAGCCCCATGGCTACACCTTC.

The rearrangement joins TRBV20-1 to TRBJ2-3, with D possibly TRBD2 on 5 matching bases. From germline, CDR1 is DFQATT and CDR2 SNEGSKA (reference sequence). V shed 1 base and J shed 8 bases, with 19 bases lying between them. The CDR3 loop spans 15 amino acids. CDR3: CSARVTGLRARTQYF. In DNA, the CDR3 is TGCAGTGCTAGAGTTACGGGCCTGAGGGCGCGTACGCAGTATTTT.

This clonotype was recorded a few times. The genes are TRBV5-1 and TRBJ2-1; 9 bases are a match to TRBD2. Germline CDR1 reads SGHRS; CDR2 reads YFSETQ. This CDR3 comprises 14 residues. The junction had 0 bases not matched to a gene; V was cut back by 5 bases and J by 0 bases. The CDR3 sequence: CASRRGGSYNEQFF. The DNA for the CDR3 is TGCGCCAGCAGGCGGGGGGGCTCCTACAATGAGCAGTTCTTC.

The chain is built from TRBV20-1 and TRBJ1-2, with a weak D call TRBD1 (6 bases). The CDR3 runs 14 residues. CDR1 DFQATT and CDR2 SNEGSKA come from the germline V gene (reference sequence). V lost 3 bases, J lost 2 bases, and 13 bases lay in between. The CDR3 DNA sequence: TGCAGTGCTAGTCGGACTCAGGGGAACTATGGCTACACCTTC. Amino acids: CSASRTQGNYGYTF.

This sequence joins TRBV10-3 and TRBJ2-1, with D hard to call. The V gene lost 3 bases and the J gene lost 8 bases, with 11 bases spanning the gap. The CDR3 consists of 13 residues. The germline V gene encodes CDR1 ENHRY and CDR2 SYGVKD. CDR3 sequence: CAISDPPADEQFF. The CDR3 DNA reads TGTGCCATCAGTGACCCACCGGCGGATGAGCAGTTCTTC.

The chain is built from TRBV10-3 and TRBJ1-1, with D unclear. The CDR3 is 12 amino acids. Germline V gene lookup returns CDR1 ENHRY and CDR2 SYGVKD. V was trimmed by 2 bases and J by 7 bases, leaving 8 bases between them. The CDR3 sequence: CAISERAGEAFF. The CDR3 nucleotides read TGTGCCATCAGTGAGAGGGCTGGTGAAGCTTTCTTT.